This entry lists 25 T cell receptor beta chains sequenced from one sample in a study of STAT5B mutations in CD4+ large granular lymphocyte leukemia. Assay: immunoSEQ multiplex PCR; the TCRdb copy retains only in-frame clones and omits some. The sample lists more than 30,000 clones; under 85% were seen once. Sequencing was done on a sample of CD4+ T cells from blood buffy coats. The receptors shown here come from a human donor in good health.

The J gene is TRBJ1-1, the V gene TRBV5-1; 12 bases line up with TRBD1. Trimming at V came to 4 bases and at J to 1 base, leaving 5 bases not matched to a gene. Per the germline V gene, CDR1 is SGHRS and CDR2 is YFSETQ. This CDR3 comprises 16 residues. For the CDR3, the DNA is TGCGCCAGCAGCCTCGGGACAGGGGGCGCGAACACTGAAGCTTTCTTT. This codes for CASSLGTGGANTEAFF.

V and J are TRBV29-1 and TRBJ2-1, with no clear D. The length of the CDR3 is 12 residues. Germline CDR1 reads SQVTM; CDR2 reads ANQGSEA. V lost 3 bases and J 8 bases, leaving 11 bases between the germline ends. CDR3 in DNA: TGCAGCGTTGAGAAGCTACTGGATGAGCAGTTCTTC. Encoded protein: CSVEKLLDEQFF.

The rearrangement uses TRBV19 and TRBJ2-7; D is unclear. This CDR3 spans 11 amino acids. Germline V lookup: CDR1 LNHDA, CDR2 SQIVND (reference sequence). V dropped 10 bases and J dropped 2 bases, with 9 bases sitting between them. The CDR3 loop is CATRTAYEQYF. The CDR3 nucleotides are TGTGCCACCAGGACGGCCTACGAGCAGTACTTC.

DNA for the CDR3: TGCGCCAGCAGCTTGGTAGGGACTAGCAACAATGAGCAGTTCTTC. Protein: CASSLVGTSNNEQFF. The chain uses TRBV5-1 and TRBJ2-1; 9 bases agree with TRBD2. Germline V gene lookup returns CDR1 SGHRS and CDR2 YFSETQ. The CDR3 covers 15 residues. V trimming: 0 bases; J trimming: 5 bases; junction bases outside the gene matches: 3. Full variable domain (missing parts from reference TRBV5-1 and TRBJ2-1): KAGVTQTPRYLIKTRGQQVTLSCSPISGHRSVSWYQQTPGQGLQFLFEYFSETQRNKGNFPGRFSGRQFSNSRSEMNVSTLELGDSALYLCASSLVGTSNNEQFFGPGTRLTVL.

The V gene is TRBV5-1, the J gene TRBJ2-3; possible D gene TRBD2, 6 bases. Germline V gene lookup returns CDR1 SGHRS and CDR2 YFSETQ. The CDR3 runs to 12 residues. V lost 6 bases and J lost 1, with 6 bases in between. The CDR3 loop is CASTGGTDTQYF. In DNA form, the CDR3 reads TGCGCCAGCACGGGGGGCACAGATACGCAGTATTTT.

This clone is a singleton in its sample. The rearrangement uses TRBV5-1 and TRBJ2-3; TRBD2 aligns across 14 bases. The V gene's germline CDR1 is SGHRS and CDR2 YFSETQ. The CDR3 is made up of 17 amino acids. With 4 bases clipped from V and 4 bases from J, the junction kept 8 bases outside the gene matches. The CDR3 here is CASSVRRTSGRSDTQYF. The CDR3 bases are TGCGCCAGCAGCGTACGACGGACTAGCGGGAGGTCAGATACGCAGTATTTT. Full variable domain (remainder filled in from reference TRBV5-1 and TRBJ2-3): KAGVTQTPRYLIKTRGQQVTLSCSPISGHRSVSWYQQTPGQGLQFLFEYFSETQRNKGNFPGRFSGRQFSNSRSEMNVSTLELGDSALYLCASSVRRTSGRSDTQYFGPGTRLTVL.

J is TRBJ2-2 and V is TRBV25-1; D ambiguous. Germline loops: CDR1 MGHDK, CDR2 SYGVNS. This CDR3 region has 12 residues. Trimming cost V 1 base and J 6 bases, with 3 bases left between them. The CDR3 nucleotides read TGTGCCAGCAGTGAATCACCCGGGGAGCTGTTTTTT. This sequence encodes CASSESPGELFF.

The chain links TRBV23-1 to TRBJ2-3, with D possibly being TRBD2 (6 bases). TRBV23-1 is assigned to the ORF class and has an uncertain function. Trimming removed 7 bases at V and 1 base at J, with 24 bases between. The CDR3 loop spans 18 amino acids. Written as DNA, the CDR3 is TGCGCCAGCATCCTGCCGGGACTCCGTTTTGGTGGCACAGATACGCAGTATTTT. This gives the protein CASILPGLRFGGTDTQYF.

The rearrangement joins TRBV11-2 to TRBJ2-2; 9 bases are a match to TRBD1. The CDR3 is 16 amino acids. V gave up 1 base and J gave up 4 bases; unmatched junction bases: 4. CDR1 is SGHAT, CDR2 FQNNGV, per germline. CDR3 sequence reads: CASSLAGQGLTGELFF. In DNA, the CDR3 is TGTGCCAGCAGCTTAGCGGGACAGGGCCTCACCGGGGAGCTGTTTTTT.

The rearrangement joins TRBV6-5 to TRBJ2-3; 9 nucleotides line up with TRBD2. From germline, CDR1 is MNHEY and CDR2 SVGAGI. This CDR3 comprises 13 residues. The J segment lost 7 bases and the V segment lost 6 bases, leaving 5 bases of the junction unmatched. CDR3 region: CASRREGPYTQYF. The CDR3 DNA reads as TGTGCCAGCAGGCGGGAGGGCCCCTATACGCAGTATTTT.

The rearrangement links TRBV11-3 to TRBJ1-2, with D maybe TRBD1 (6 bases). V shed 3 bases and J shed 3 bases, with 11 bases lying between them. The germline gives CDR1 SGHNT, CDR2 YENEEA. CDR3 length: 14 amino acids. CDR3 sequence: CASSFGGGYYGYTF. CDR3 bases: TGTGCCAGCAGCTTCGGGGGGGGCTACTATGGCTACACCTTC.

The chain uses TRBV4-1 and TRBJ2-1; 11 nucleotides line up with TRBD2. CDR3 size: 15 residues. Looked up from germline, CDR1 is MGHRA and CDR2 is YSYEKL. Trimming removed 1 base from V and 10 bases from J; junction bases left unmatched: 6. The CDR3 nucleotides are TGCGCCAGCAGCCAAGTACTAGCGGGAGTTGGAGAGCAGTTCTTC. It yields the protein CASSQVLAGVGEQFF.

The chain is built from TRBV27 and TRBJ2-1, with D unresolved. Germline CDR1 is MNHEY and CDR2 is SMNVEV (reference sequence). The germline V and J ends were trimmed by 5 bases and 1 base, with 15 bases remaining between them. This CDR3 comprises 16 residues. Here the CDR3 reads CASSGLGAKSYNEQFF. DNA for the CDR3: TGTGCCAGCAGTGGGCTAGGCGCCAAGTCCTACAATGAGCAGTTCTTC.

The V call is TRBV6-5, the J call TRBJ2-4; D call uncertain. Germline V gene sequence: CDR1 MNHEY, CDR2 SVGAGI. The V end lost 5 bases, the J end lost 3 bases, and 14 bases lay between the germline ends. This CDR3 has 15 residues. CDR3 region: CASSPLSEGKNIQYF. The CDR3 nucleotides are TGTGCCAGCAGTCCTCTTTCAGAAGGCAAAAACATTCAGTACTTC.

The V call is TRBV27, the J call TRBJ2-5; TRBD2 agrees at 13 bases. Germline-derived CDR1 and CDR2 are MNHEY and SMNVEV (reference sequence). V dropped 3 bases and J dropped 4; count of bases not matched to a gene: 5. The CDR3 covers 16 residues. This CDR3 reads CASSLTSGGLVETQYF. Here the CDR3 DNA reads TGTGCCAGCAGTTTGACTAGCGGGGGGTTGGTAGAGACCCAGTACTTC.

The chain is built from TRBV13 and TRBJ2-1; 10 positions agree with TRBD1. The germline CDR1 and CDR2 sequences are PRHDT and FYEKMQ (reference sequence). There are 13 residues in the CDR3. J was trimmed by 7 bases and V by 10 bases; bases with no gene match: 7. The CDR3 protein is CANRRQGANEQFF. In DNA, the CDR3 is TGTGCCAACCGCCGACAGGGGGCAAATGAGCAGTTCTTC.

This chain uses TRBV27 with TRBJ2-1, with D maybe TRBD1 (5 bases). V was clipped by 5 bases and J by 6 bases, with 20 bases between them. Germline loops: CDR1 MNHEY, CDR2 SMNVEV (reference sequence). This CDR3 has 16 residues. Here the CDR3 DNA reads TGTGCCAGCAGTACCTCCCGCAGGGAACCTCTCAATGAGCAGTTCTTC. This encodes CASSTSRREPLNEQFF.

The chain recombines TRBV6-1 with TRBJ2-1, with D hard to call. The CDR3 contains 11 residues. V was pared by 3 bases and J by 9 bases, with 6 bases between. CDR1 and CDR2 (germline): MNHNS, SASEGT. The CDR3 region is CASSETLEQFF. CDR3 DNA sequence: TGTGCCAGCAGTGAGACTCTTGAGCAGTTCTTC.

The chain employs TRBV7-6 and TRBJ2-3, with 10 positions matching TRBD2. V dropped 6 bases and J dropped 6; count of bases not matched to a gene: 12. Germline-derived CDR1 and CDR2 are SGHVS and FNYEAQ. This CDR3 has 16 amino acids. CDR3 in amino acids: CASSPVVLAGTDTQYF. The CDR3 DNA is TGTGCCAGCAGTCCAGTCGTACTAGCGGGAACGGATACGCAGTATTTT.

The chain employs TRBV6-5 and TRBJ2-2; a possible D gene is TRBD1 (6 bases). In germline, CDR1 is MNHEY, CDR2 SVGAGI. The CDR3 runs 14 residues. V lost 6 bases to trimming and J lost 6 bases, with 14 bases between them. Here the CDR3 DNA reads TGTGCCAGCAGAACTAAACAGGGACCCGGGGAGCTGTTTTTT. Translation gives CASRTKQGPGELFF.

The V call is TRBV7-2, the J call TRBJ2-1; TRBD2 aligns across 9 bases. CDR1 is SGHTA, CDR2 FQGNSA, per germline. This CDR3 region has 19 residues. Losses at the gene ends were 2 bases for V and 0 bases for J; bases not matched to a gene: 11. CDR3: CASSLRETSGFSSYNEQFF. The CDR3, as DNA: TGTGCCAGCAGCTTACGGGAGACTAGCGGCTTCAGCTCCTACAATGAGCAGTTCTTC.

V and J are TRBV19 and TRBJ2-1, with TRBD2 as a possible D gene (6 bases). CDR3 length equals 15 residues. Germline V lookup: CDR1 LNHDA, CDR2 SQIVND (reference sequence). V gave up 4 bases and J gave up 1 base, with 11 bases separating them. The CDR3 here is CASSKGTQSYNEQFF. In DNA form, the CDR3 reads TGTGCCAGTAGTAAGGGGACTCAGTCCTACAATGAGCAGTTCTTC.

This chain links TRBV6-6 with TRBJ1-5, with TRBD1 as a possible D gene (5 bases). The germline V gene encodes CDR1 MNHNY and CDR2 SVGAGI (reference sequence). The CDR3 is 11 residues long. V lost 8 bases, J lost 7 bases, and 9 bases lay in between. The CDR3 spells CASGGIQPQHF. DNA for the CDR3: TGTGCCAGCGGGGGGATCCAGCCCCAGCATTTT.

The rearrangement uses TRBV2 and TRBJ1-1; 8 bases map to TRBD1. The length of the CDR3 is 14 residues. Germline-derived CDR1 and CDR2 are SNHLY and FYNNEI. Written as DNA, the CDR3 is TGTGCGTCAACTGACAGGGGTATGAACACTGAAGCTTTCTTT. Translation: CASTDRGMNTEAFF.

As DNA, the CDR3 is TGTGCCAGCAGCTCGAGAATGAAGAACTATGGCTACACCTTC. Residues: CASSSRMKNYGYTF. This chain joins TRBV7-2 and TRBJ1-2; the D is unclear. Looked up from germline, CDR1 is SGHTA and CDR2 is FQGNSA. This CDR3 comprises 14 residues. Trimming cost V 4 bases and J 2 bases, with 11 bases left between them.